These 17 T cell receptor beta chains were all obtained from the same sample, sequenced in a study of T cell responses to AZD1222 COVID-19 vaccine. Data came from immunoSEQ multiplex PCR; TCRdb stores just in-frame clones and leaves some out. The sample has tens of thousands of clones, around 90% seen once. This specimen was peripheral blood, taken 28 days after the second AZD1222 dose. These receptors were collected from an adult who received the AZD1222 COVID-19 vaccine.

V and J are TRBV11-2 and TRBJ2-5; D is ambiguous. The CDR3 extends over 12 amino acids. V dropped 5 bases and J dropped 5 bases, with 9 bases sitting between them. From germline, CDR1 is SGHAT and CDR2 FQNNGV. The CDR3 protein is CASSIFGETQYF. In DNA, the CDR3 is TGTGCCAGCAGCATCTTCGGTGAGACCCAGTACTTC.

The CDR3: CASTSDRGPYEQYF. CDR3 nucleotide sequence: TGTGCCAGCACCTCGGACAGGGGCCCCTACGAGCAGTACTTC. The V gene is TRBV21-1, the J gene TRBJ2-7; the table's D call, TRBD1, has no DNA check behind it. TRBV21-1 is an annotated pseudogene. The CDR3 covers 14 residues.

This CDR3 is CASSAHSKSYNSPLHF. CDR3 bases: TGTGCCAGCAGTGCCCACTCTAAGTCCTATAATTCACCCCTCCACTTT. The gene calls are TRBV25-1 and TRBJ1-6; D gene unclear. Germline values: CDR1 MGHDK, CDR2 SYGVNS. V was pared by 4 bases and J by 1 base, with 11 bases between. The CDR3 runs 16 residues.

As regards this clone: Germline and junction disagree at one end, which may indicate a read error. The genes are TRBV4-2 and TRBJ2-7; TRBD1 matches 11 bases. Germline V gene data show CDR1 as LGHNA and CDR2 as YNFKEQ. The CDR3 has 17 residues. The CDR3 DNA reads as TGTGCCAGCAGCCAAGATTTGCAGGACAGGGGGCCTCAAATCGATAGTTTC. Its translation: CASSQDLQDRGPQIDSF.

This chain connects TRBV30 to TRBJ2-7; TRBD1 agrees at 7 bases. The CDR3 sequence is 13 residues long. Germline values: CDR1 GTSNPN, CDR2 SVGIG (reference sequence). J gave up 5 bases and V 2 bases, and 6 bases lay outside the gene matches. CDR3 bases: TGTGCCTGGAGTCGGAAAGGGGGCCACGAGCAGTACTTC. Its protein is CAWSRKGGHEQYF.

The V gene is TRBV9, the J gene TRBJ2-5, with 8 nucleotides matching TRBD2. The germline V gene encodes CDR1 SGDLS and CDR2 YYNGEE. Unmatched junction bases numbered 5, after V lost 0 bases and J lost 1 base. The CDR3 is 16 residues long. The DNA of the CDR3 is TGTGCCAGCAGCGTAGGGACTAGCATCGGCCAAGAGACCCAGTACTTC. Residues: CASSVGTSIGQETQYF.

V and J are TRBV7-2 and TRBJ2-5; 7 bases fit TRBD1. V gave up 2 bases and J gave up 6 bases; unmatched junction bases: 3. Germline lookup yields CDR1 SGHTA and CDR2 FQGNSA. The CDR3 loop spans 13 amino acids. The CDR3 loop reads CASSLTGAKTQYF. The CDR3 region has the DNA TGTGCCAGCAGCTTAACAGGGGCTAAGACCCAGTACTTC.

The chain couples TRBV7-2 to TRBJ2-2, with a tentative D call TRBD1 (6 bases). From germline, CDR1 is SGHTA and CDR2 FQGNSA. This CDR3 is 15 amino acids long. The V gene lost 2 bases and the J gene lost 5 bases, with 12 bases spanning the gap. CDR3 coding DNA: TGTGCCAGCAGCTTAAACAGGGAAAGAACCGGGGAGCTGTTTTTT. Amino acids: CASSLNRERTGELFF.

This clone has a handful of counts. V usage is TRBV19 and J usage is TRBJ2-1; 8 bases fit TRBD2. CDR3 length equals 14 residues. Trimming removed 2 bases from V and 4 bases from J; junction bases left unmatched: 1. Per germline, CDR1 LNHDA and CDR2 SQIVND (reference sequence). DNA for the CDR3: TGTGCCAGTAGTATACTAGCGGGTTACAATGAGCAGTTCTTC. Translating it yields CASSILAGYNEQFF.

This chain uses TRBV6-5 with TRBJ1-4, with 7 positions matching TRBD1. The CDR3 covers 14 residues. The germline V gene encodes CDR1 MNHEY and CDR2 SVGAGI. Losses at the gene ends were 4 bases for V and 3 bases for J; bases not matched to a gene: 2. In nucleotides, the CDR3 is TGTGCCAGCAGTTCCGGGACAGCTAATGAAAAACTGTTTTTT. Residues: CASSSGTANEKLFF.

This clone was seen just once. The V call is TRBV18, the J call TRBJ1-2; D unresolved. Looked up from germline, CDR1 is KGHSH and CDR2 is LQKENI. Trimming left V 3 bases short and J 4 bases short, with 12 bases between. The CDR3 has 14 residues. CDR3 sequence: CASSPTEGSYGYTF. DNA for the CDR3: TGTGCCAGCTCACCGACTGAGGGCAGCTATGGCTACACCTTC.

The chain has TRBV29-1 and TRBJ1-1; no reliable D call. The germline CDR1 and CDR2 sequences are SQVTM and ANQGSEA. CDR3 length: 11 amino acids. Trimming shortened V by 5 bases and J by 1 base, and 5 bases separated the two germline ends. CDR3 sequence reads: CSVLSNTEAFF. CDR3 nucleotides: TGCAGCGTTCTTTCGAACACTGAAGCTTTCTTT.

The CDR3 loop is CASSSPREGNYGYTF. DNA of the CDR3: TGTGCCAGCAGTTCCCCCCGTGAGGGCAACTATGGCTACACCTTC. V usage is TRBV6-5 and J usage is TRBJ1-2; D is undetermined. This CDR3 region has 15 residues. CDR1 is MNHEY, CDR2 SVGAGI, per germline. Trimming removed 4 bases from V and 2 bases from J, with 14 bases in between.

The DNA for the CDR3 is TGTGCCAGCAGCTTGGATGCGGAGAAACTGTTTTTT. Translating it yields CASSLDAEKLFF. This chain joins TRBV5-4 and TRBJ1-4, with D unclear. Trimming pared 0 bases from V and 11 bases from J, leaving 8 bases between. Germline lookup yields CDR1 SGHNT and CDR2 YYREEE (reference sequence). The CDR3 sequence is 12 residues long.

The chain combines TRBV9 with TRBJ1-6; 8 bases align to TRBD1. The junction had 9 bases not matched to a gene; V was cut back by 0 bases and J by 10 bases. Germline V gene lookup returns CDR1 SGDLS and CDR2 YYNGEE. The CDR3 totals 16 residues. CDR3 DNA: TGTGCCAGCAGCGTAGATTCGGGACAGGTTGGATCACCCCTCCACTTT. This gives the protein CASSVDSGQVGSPLHF.

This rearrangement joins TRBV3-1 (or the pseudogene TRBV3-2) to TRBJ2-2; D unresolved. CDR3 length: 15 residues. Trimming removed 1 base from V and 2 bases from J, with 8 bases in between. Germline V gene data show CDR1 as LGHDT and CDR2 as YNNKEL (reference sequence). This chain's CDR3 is CASSQGQPNTGELFF. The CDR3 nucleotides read TGTGCCAGCAGCCAAGGGCAGCCAAACACCGGGGAGCTGTTTTTT.

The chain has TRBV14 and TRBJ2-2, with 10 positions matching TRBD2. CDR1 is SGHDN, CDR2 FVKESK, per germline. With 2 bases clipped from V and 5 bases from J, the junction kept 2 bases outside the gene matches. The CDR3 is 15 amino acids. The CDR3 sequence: CASSQLAGVTGELFF. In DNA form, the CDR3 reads TGTGCCAGCAGCCAACTAGCGGGGGTTACCGGGGAGCTGTTTTTT.